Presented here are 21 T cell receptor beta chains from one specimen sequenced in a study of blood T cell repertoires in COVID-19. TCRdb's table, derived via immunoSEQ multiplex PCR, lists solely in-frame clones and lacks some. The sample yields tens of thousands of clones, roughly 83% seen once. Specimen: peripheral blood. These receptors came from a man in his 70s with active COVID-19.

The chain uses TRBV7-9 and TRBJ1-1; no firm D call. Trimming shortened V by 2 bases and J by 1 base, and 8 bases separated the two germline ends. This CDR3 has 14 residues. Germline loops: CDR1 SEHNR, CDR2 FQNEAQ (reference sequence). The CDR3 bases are TGTGCCAGCAGCTTACTCCCGGGGAACACTGAAGCTTTCTTT. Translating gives CASSLLPGNTEAFF. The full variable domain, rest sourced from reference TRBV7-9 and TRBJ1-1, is DTGVSQNPRHKITKRGQNVTFRCDPISEHNRLYWYRQTLGQGPEFLTYFQNEAQLEKSRLLSDRFSAERPKGSFSTLEIQRTEQGDSAMYLCASSLLPGNTEAFFGQGTRLTVV.

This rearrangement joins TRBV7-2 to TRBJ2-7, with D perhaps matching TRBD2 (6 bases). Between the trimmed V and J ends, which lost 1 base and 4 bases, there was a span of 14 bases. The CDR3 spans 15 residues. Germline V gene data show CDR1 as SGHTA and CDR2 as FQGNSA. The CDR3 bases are TGTGCCAGCAGCTTAGGGGCTAGCGAGGTATACGAGCAGTACTTC. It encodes CASSLGASEVYEQYF.

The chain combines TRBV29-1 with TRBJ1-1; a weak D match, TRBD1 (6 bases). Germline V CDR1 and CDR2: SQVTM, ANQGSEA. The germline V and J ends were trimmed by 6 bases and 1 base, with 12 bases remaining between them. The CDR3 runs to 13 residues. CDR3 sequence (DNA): TGCAGCGTCCAGGGGTCGGGGAACACTGAAGCTTTCTTT. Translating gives CSVQGSGNTEAFF.

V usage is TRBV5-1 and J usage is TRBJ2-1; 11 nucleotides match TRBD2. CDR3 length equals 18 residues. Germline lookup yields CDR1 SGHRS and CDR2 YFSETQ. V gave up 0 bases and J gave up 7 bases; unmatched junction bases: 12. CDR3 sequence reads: CASSLGLAGGRPGNEQFF. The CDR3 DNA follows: TGCGCCAGCAGCTTGGGTCTAGCGGGAGGAAGACCGGGTAATGAGCAGTTCTTC.

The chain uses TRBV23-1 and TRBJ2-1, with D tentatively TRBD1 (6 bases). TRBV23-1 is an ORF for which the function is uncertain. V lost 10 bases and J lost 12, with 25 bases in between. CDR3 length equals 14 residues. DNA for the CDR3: TGCGCCACCTCGAGGACAGTTAGTGTTTTTGCGCAGTTCTTC. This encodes CATSRTVSVFAQFF.

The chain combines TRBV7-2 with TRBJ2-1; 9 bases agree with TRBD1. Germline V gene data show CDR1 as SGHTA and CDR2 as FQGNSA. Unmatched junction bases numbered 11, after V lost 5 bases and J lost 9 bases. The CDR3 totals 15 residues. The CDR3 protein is CASSTAQGAFGEQFF. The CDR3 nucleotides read TGTGCCAGCAGCACCGCACAGGGGGCATTTGGTGAGCAGTTCTTC.

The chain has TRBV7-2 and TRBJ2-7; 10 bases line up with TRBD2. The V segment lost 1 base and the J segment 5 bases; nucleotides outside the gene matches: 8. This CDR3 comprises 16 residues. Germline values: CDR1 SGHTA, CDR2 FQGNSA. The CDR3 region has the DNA TGTGCCAGCAGCTTAGTCGGTAGCGGGAGGAGCCACGAGCAGTACTTC. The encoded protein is CASSLVGSGRSHEQYF.

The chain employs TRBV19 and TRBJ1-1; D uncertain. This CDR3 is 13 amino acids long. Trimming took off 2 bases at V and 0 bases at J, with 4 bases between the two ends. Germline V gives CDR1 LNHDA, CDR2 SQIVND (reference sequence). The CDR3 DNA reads TGTGCCAGTAGTATATCGGTGAACACTGAAGCTTTCTTT. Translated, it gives CASSISVNTEAFF.

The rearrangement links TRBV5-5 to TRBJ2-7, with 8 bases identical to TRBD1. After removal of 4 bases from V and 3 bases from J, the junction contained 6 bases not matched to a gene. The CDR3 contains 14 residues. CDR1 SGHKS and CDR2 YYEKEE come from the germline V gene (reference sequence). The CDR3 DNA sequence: TGTGCCAGCAGCCCTGGACAGGGCGTCTACGAGCAGTACTTC. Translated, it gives CASSPGQGVYEQYF.

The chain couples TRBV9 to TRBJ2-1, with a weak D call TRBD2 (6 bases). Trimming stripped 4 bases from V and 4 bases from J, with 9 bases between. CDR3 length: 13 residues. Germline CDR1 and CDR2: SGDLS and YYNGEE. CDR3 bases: TGTGCCAGCAGCCGGGACTCTTACAATGAGCAGTTCTTC. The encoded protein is CASSRDSYNEQFF.

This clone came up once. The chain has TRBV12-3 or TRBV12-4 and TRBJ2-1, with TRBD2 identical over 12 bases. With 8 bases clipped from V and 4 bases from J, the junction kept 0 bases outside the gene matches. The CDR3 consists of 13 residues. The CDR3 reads CASGTSGYNEQFF. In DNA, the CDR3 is TGTGCCAGCGGGACTAGCGGGTACAATGAGCAGTTCTTC.

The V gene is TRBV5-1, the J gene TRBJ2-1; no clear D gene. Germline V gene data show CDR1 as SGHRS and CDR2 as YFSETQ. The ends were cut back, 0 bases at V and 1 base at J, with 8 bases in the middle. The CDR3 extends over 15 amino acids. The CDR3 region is CASSLAAVSYNEQFF. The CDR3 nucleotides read TGCGCCAGCAGCTTGGCGGCGGTTTCCTACAATGAGCAGTTCTTC.

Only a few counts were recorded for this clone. The CDR3 DNA reads TGTGCCAGCAGTTACTCGGAAAGGGGAAATGAGCAGTTCTTC. Amino acid sequence: CASSYSERGNEQFF. V and J are TRBV6-5 and TRBJ2-1; D might be TRBD1 (5 bases). This CDR3 comprises 14 residues. CDR1 MNHEY and CDR2 SVGAGI come from the germline V gene. The germline V and J ends were trimmed by 0 bases and 7 bases, with 10 bases remaining between them.

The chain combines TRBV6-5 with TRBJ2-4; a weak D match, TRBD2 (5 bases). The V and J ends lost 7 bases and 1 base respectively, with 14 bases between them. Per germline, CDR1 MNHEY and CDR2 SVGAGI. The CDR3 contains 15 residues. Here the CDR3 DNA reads TGTGCCAGCAAAAACACCCGAGGGGCCAAAAACATTCAGTACTTC. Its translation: CASKNTRGAKNIQYF.

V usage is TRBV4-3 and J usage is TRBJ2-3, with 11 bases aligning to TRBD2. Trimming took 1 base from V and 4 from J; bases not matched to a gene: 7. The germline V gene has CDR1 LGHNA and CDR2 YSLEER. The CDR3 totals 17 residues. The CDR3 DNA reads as TGCGCCAGCAGCCAAGGAACTAGCGGGAGTAGCCCAGATACGCAGTATTTT. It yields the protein CASSQGTSGSSPDTQYF.

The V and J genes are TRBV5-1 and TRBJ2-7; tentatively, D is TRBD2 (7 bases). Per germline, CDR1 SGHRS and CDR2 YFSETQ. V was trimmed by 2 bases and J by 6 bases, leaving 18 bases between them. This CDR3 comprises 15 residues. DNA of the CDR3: TGCGCCAGCAGCTTTGGGGGGGCGCAGGGTTGCGAGCAGTACTTC. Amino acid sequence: CASSFGGAQGCEQYF.

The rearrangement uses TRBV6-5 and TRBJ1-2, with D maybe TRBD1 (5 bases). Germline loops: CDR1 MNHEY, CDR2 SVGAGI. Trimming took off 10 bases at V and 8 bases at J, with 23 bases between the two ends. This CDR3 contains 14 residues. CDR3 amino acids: CATLSDSHTSGYTF. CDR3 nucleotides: TGTGCCACCCTGTCTGACAGTCATACGTCGGGCTACACCTTC.

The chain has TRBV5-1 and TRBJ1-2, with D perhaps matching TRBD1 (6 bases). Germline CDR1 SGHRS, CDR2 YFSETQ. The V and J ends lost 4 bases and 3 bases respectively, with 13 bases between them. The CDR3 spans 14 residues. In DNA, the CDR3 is TGCGCCAGCAGCCCAGCAGGGGCGGACTATGGCTACACCTTC. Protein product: CASSPAGADYGYTF.

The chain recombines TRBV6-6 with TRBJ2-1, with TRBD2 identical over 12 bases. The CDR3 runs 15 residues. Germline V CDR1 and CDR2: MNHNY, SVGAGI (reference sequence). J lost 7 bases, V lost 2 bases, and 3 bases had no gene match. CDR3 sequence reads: CASSYGLAGGNEQFF. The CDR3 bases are TGTGCCAGCAGTTACGGGCTAGCGGGAGGGAATGAGCAGTTCTTC.

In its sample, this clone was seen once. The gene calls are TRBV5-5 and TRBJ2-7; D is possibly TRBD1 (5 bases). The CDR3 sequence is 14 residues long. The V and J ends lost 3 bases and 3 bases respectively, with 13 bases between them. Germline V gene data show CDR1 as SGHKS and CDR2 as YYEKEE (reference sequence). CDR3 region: CASSSQGRFYEQYF. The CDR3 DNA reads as TGTGCCAGCAGCTCTCAGGGAAGATTCTACGAGCAGTACTTC.

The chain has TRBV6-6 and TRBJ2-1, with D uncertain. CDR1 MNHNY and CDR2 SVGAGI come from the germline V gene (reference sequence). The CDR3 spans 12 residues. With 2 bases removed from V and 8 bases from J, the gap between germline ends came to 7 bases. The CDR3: CASSYVRDEQFF. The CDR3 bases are TGTGCCAGCAGTTACGTTCGGGATGAGCAGTTCTTC.